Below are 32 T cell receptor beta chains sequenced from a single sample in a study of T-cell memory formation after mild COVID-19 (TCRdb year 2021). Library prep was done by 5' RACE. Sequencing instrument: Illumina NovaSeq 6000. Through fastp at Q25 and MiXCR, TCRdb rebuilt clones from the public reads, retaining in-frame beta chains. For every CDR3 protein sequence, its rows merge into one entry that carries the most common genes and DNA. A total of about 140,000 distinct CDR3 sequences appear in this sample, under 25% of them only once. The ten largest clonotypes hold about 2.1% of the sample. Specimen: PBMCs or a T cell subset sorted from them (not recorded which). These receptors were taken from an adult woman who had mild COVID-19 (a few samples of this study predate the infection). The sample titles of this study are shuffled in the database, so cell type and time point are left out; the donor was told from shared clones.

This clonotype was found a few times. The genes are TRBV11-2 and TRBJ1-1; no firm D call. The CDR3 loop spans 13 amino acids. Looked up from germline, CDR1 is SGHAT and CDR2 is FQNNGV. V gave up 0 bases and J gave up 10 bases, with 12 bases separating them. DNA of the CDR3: TGTGCCAGCAGCTTAGACAAGTACCCCCCAGCTTTCTTT. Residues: CASSLDKYPPAFF.

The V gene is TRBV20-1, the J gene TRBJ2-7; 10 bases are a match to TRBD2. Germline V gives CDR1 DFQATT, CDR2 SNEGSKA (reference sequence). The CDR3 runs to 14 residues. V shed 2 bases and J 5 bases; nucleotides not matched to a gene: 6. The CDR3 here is CSARRSGRSHEQYF. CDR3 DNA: TGCAGTGCTAGACGTAGCGGGAGGTCACACGAGCAGTACTTC.

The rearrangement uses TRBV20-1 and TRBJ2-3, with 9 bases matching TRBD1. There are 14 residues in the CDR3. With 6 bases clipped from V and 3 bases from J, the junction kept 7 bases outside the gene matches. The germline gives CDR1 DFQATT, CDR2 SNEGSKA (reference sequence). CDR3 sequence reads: CSAKTGTGTDTQYF. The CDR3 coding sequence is TGCAGTGCGAAGACAGGGACAGGGACAGATACGCAGTATTTT.

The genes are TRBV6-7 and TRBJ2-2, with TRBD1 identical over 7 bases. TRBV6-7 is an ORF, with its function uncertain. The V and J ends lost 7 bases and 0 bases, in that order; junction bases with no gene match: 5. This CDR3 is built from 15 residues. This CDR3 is CASIQGQTNTGELFF. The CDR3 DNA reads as TGTGCCAGCATTCAGGGACAGACGAACACCGGGGAGCTGTTTTTT.

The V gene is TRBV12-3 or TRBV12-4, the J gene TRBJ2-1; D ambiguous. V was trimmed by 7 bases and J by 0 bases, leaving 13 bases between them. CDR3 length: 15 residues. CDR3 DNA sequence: TGTGCCAGCACTCCCTTGGCTCCCTCCTACAATGAGCAGTTCTTC. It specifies CASTPLAPSYNEQFF.

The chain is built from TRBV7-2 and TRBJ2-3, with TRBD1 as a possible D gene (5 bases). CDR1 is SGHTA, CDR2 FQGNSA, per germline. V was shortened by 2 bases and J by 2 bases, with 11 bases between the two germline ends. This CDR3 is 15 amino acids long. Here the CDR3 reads CASSLPGWVTDTQYF. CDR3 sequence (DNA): TGTGCCAGCAGCTTACCAGGGTGGGTCACAGATACGCAGTATTTT. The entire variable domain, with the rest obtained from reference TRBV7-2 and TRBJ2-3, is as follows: GAGVSQSPSNKVTEKGKDVELRCDPISGHTALYWYRQSLGQGLEFLIYFQGNSAPDKSGLPSDRFSAERTGGSVSTLTIQRTQQEDSAVYLCASSLPGWVTDTQYFGPGTRLTVL.

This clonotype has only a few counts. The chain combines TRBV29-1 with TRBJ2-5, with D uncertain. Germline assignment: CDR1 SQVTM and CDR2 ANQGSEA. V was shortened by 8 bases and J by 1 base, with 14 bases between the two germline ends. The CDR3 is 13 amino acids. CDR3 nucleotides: TGCAGCTTAACCCGGAGCATCCAAGAGACCCAGTACTTC. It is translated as CSLTRSIQETQYF.

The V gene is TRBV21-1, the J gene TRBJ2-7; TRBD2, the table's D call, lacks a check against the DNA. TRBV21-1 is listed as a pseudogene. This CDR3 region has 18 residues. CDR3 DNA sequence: TGTGCCAGCAGCAAAGAGGGGGGATCTAGCGGGAGGTCCGACGAGCAGTACTTC. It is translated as CASSKEGGSSGRSDEQYF.

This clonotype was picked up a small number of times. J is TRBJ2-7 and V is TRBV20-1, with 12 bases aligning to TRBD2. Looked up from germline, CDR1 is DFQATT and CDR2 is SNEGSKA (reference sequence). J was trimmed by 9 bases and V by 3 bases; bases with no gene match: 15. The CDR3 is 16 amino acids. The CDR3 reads CSARTTLAGGLDRQYF. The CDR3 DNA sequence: TGCAGTGCTAGGACAACACTAGCGGGGGGCCTCGATCGGCAGTACTTC.

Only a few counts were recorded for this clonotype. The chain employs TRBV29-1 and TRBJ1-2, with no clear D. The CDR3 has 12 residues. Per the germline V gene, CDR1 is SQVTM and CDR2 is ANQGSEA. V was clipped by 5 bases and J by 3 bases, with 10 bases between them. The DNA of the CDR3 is TGCAGCGTTAAAGGGAGGGACTATGGCTACACCTTC. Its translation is CSVKGRDYGYTF.

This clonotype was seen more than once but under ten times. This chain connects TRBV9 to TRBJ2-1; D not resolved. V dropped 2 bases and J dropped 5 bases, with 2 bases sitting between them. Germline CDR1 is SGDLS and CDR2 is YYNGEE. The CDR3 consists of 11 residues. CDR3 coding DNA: TGTGCCAGCAGCGTTGACAATGAGCAGTTCTTC. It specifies CASSVDNEQFF.

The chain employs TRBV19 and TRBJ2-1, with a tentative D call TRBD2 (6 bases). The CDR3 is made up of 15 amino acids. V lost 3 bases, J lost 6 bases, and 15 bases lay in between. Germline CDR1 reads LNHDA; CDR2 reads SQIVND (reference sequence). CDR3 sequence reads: CASSIGGTLVNEQFF. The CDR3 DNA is TGTGCCAGTAGTATCGGCGGGACCTTGGTCAATGAGCAGTTCTTC. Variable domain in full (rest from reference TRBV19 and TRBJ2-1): DGGITQSPKYLFRKEGQNVTLSCEQNLNHDAMYWYRQDPGQGLRLIYYSQIVNDFQKGDIAEGYSVSREKKESFPLTVTSAQKNPTAFYLCASSIGGTLVNEQFFGPGTRLTVL.

CDR3 in DNA: TGCAGTGCAAAGGACAGGGGGCTAGATACGCAGTATTTT. Residues: CSAKDRGLDTQYF. The chain joins TRBV20-1 to TRBJ2-3; 11 bases align to TRBD1. This CDR3 is 13 amino acids long. CDR1 and CDR2 from the germline V gene are DFQATT and SNEGSKA (reference sequence). V gave up 6 bases and J gave up 5 bases; unmatched junction bases: 4.

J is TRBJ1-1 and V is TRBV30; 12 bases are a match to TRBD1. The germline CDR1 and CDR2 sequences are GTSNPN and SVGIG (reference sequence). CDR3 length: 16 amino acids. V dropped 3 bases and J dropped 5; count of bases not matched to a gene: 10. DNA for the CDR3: TGTGCCTGGAGGGGGACAGGGGGCCCGAAAGGGACTGAAGCTTTCTTT. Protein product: CAWRGTGGPKGTEAFF.

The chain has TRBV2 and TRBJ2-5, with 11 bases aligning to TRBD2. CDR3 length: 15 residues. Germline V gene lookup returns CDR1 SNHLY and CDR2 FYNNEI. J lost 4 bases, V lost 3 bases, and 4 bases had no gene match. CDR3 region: CASSDSSGGSETQYF. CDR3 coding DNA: TGTGCCAGCAGTGATTCTAGCGGGGGGTCAGAGACCCAGTACTTC.

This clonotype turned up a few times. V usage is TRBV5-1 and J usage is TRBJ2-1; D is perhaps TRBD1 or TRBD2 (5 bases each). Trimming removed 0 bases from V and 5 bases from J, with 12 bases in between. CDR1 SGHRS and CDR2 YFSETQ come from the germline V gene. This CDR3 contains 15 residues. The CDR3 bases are TGCGCCAGCAGCTTGGGGGGACCGAATAACAATGAGCAGTTCTTC. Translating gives CASSLGGPNNNEQFF. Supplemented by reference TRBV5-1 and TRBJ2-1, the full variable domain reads KAGVTQTPRYLIKTRGQQVTLSCSPISGHRSVSWYQQTPGQGLQFLFEYFSETQRNKGNFPGRFSGRQFSNSRSEMNVSTLELGDSALYLCASSLGGPNNNEQFFGPGTRLTVL.

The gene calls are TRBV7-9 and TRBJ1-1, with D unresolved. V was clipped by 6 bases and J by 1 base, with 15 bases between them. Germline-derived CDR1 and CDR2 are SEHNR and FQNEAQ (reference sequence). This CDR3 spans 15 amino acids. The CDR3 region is CASSNGWAGNTEAFF. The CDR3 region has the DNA TGTGCCAGCAGTAACGGGTGGGCCGGGAACACTGAAGCTTTCTTT.

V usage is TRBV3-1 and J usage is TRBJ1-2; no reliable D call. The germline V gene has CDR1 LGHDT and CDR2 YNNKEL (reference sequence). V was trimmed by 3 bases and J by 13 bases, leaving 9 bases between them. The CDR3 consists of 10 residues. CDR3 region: CASSHFVLTF. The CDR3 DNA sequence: TGTGCCAGCAGCCACTTCGTCCTCACCTTC.

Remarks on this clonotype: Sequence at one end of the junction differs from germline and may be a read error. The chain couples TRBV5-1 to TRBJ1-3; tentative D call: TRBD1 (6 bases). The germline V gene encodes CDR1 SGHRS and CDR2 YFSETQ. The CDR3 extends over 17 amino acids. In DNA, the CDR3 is TGCGCCAGCAGCGTTTCACCGGGGGCCTCCTCTGGAAACACCATGTATTTT. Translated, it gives CASSVSPGASSGNTMYF. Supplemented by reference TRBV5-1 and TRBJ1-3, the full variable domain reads KAGVTQTPRYLIKTRGQQVTLSCSPISGHRSVSWYQQTPGQGLQFLFEYFSETQRNKGNFPGRFSGRQFSNSRSEMNVSTLELGDSALYLCASSVSPGASSGNTMYFGEGSWLTVV.

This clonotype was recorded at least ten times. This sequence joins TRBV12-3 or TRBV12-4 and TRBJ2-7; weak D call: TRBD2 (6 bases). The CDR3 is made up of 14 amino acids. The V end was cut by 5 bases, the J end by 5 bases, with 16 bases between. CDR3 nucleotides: TGTGCCAGCAGTGCGGGACGGCGAGCGCACGAGCAGTACTTC. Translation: CASSAGRRAHEQYF.

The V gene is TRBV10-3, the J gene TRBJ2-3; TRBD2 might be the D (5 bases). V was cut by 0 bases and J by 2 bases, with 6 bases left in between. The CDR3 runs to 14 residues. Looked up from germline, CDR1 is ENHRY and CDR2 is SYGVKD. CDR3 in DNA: TGTGCCATCAGTGAGTCAGACTACACAGATACGCAGTATTTT. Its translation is CAISESDYTDTQYF.

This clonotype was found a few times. The CDR3: CASSLDTSLYGYTF. CDR3 DNA sequence: TGCGCCAGCAGCTTGGATACCTCCCTCTATGGCTACACCTTC. The gene calls are TRBV5-1 and TRBJ1-2; D gene unclear. V lost 0 bases and J 4 bases, leaving 10 bases between the germline ends. Germline V lookup: CDR1 SGHRS, CDR2 YFSETQ. The CDR3 runs 14 residues.

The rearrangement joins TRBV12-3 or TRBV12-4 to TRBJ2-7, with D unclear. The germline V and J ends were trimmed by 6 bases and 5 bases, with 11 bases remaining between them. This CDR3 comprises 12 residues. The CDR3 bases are TGTGCCAGCAGCTCTGGGGAAGACGAGCAGTACTTC. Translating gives CASSSGEDEQYF.

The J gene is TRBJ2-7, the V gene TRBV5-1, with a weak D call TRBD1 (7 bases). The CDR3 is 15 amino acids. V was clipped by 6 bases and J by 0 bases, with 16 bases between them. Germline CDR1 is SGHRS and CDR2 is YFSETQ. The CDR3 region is CASTWGQGGSYEQYF. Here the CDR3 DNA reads TGCGCCAGCACCTGGGGGCAGGGGGGCTCCTACGAGCAGTACTTC.

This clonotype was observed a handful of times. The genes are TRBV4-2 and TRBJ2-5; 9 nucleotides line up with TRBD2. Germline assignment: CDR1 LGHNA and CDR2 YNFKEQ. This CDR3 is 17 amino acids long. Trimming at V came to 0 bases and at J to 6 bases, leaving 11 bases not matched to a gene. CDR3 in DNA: TGTGCCAGCAGCCAAGAAGGGGGTAGCGGGAGAGGGAAGACCCAGTACTTC. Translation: CASSQEGGSGRGKTQYF.

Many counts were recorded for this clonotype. CDR3 in DNA: TGTGCCAGCAGCCCAGCCGGACAGGGTAGCGAGCAGTACTTC. Translated: CASSPAGQGSEQYF. The chain uses TRBV4-2 and TRBJ2-7; TRBD1 matches 8 bases. Trimming took 4 bases from V and 6 from J; bases not matched to a gene: 8. CDR1 is LGHNA, CDR2 YNFKEQ, per germline. The CDR3 extends over 14 amino acids.

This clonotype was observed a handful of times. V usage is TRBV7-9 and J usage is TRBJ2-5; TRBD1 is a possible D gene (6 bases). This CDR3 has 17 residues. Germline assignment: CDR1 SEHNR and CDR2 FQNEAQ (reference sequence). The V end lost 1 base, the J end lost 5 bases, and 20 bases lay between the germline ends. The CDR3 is CASSLDSQGPPGETQYF. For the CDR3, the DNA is TGTGCCAGCAGCTTAGATTCTCAGGGGCCCCCCGGGGAGACCCAGTACTTC.

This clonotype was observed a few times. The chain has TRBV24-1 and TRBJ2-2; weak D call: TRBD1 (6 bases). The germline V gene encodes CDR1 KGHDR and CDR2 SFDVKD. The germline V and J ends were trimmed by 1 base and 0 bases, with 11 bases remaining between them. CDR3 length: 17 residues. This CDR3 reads CATSDLSNRANTGELFF. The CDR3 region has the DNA TGTGCCACCAGTGATTTATCAAACAGGGCGAACACCGGGGAGCTGTTTTTT.

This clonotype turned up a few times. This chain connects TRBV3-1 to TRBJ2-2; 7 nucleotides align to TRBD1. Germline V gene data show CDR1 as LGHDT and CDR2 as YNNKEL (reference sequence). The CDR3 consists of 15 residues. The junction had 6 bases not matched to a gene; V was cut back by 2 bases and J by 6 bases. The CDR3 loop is CASSQKDRRPGELFF. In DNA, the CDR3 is TGTGCCAGCAGCCAAAAGGACAGGCGGCCCGGGGAGCTGTTTTTT. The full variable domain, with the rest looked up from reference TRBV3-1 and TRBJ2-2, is DTAVSQTPKYLVTQMGNDKSIKCEQNLGHDTMYWYKQDSKKFLKIMFSYNNKELIINETVPNRFSPKSPDKAHLNLHINSLELGDSAVYFCASSQKDRRPGELFFGEGSRLTVL.

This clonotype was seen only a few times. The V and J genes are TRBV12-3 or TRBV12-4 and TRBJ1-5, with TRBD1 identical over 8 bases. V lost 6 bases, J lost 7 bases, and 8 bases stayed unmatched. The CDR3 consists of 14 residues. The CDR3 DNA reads TGTGCCAGCAGCCTGGACAGGGTCGGGCAGCCCCAGCATTTT. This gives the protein CASSLDRVGQPQHF.

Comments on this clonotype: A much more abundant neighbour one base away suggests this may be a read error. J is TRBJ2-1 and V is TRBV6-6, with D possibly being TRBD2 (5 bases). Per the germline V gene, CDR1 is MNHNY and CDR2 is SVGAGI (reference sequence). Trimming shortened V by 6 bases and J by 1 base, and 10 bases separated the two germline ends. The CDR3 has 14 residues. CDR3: CASRRIASYNEQFF. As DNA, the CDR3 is TGTGCCAGCAGAAGGATAGCGTCCTACAATGAGCAGTTCTTC.

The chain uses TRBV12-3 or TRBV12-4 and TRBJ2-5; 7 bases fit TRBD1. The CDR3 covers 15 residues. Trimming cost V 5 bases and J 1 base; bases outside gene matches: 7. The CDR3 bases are TGTGCCAGCAGTAGTGGGGACAGAATCCAAGAGACCCAGTACTTC. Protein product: CASSSGDRIQETQYF.